This T cell receptor beta chain came from a study of blood T cell repertoires in COVID-19. About the research overall: Samples of COVID-19 (acute and convalescent) were obtained from the United States, Italy and Spain. The analysed material was cDNA or gDNA that came from T cells, B-cell-depleted T cells, or PBMCs.

Here immunoSEQ multiplex PCR was the method, and the copy in TCRdb shows in-frame clones only, minus some. The data hold about 20,000 clones, with 75% to 95% observed a single time. The source of this sequence is a man in his 70s with active COVID-19. The sample taken for sequencing was peripheral blood.

CDR3 protein: CASSPGSNQPQHF. The CDR3 DNA sequence: TGTGCCAGCAGTCCGGGAAGCAATCAGCCCCAGCATTTT. The rearrangement joins TRBV12-3 or TRBV12-4 to TRBJ1-5; D is unclear. The length of the CDR3 is 13 residues. Trimming took 5 bases from V and 1 from J, leaving 6 bases between them.